Below, 31 T cell receptor beta chains from the same sample are listed, as sequenced in a study of T-cell memory formation after mild COVID-19. TCRdb independently ran MiXCR on the 5' RACE reads; one entry per CDR3 protein. Among 450,000 to 650,000 distinct CDR3 sequences, about 20% were seen once, and the ten largest hold around 12%. Input material: PBMCs or a T cell subset sorted from them (not recorded which). The receptors derive from an adult woman who had mild COVID-19 (a few samples of this study predate the infection). Cell type and time point are not known.

This clonotype has a handful of counts. This chain uses TRBV6-5 with TRBJ2-5; 16 bases fit TRBD2. J was trimmed by 5 bases and V by 2 bases; bases with no gene match: 5. The CDR3 is 17 residues long. The V gene's germline CDR1 is MNHEY and CDR2 SVGAGI. CDR3: CASSYGTSGRARETQYF. In nucleotides, the CDR3 is TGTGCCAGCAGTTACGGGACTAGCGGGAGGGCCAGGGAGACCCAGTACTTC.

In this sample, this clonotype turned up once. The V gene is TRBV12-3 or TRBV12-4, the J gene TRBJ1-1, with D tentatively TRBD1 (5 bases). Trimming left V 5 bases short and J 0 bases short, with 13 bases between. This CDR3 region has 15 residues. CDR3 nucleotide sequence: TGTGCCAGCAGTATTGATTGGGGGGTGAACACTGAAGCTTTCTTT. Translation: CASSIDWGVNTEAFF.

V is TRBV7-2 and J is TRBJ1-5, with 10 bases matching TRBD1. The CDR3 has 16 residues. CDR1 is SGHTA and CDR2 is FQGNSA in the germline V gene. V lost 2 bases and J lost 7; bases outside the gene matches: 8. Here the CDR3 DNA reads TGTGCCAGCAGCTTATACTCCGGGACAGGGGACCAGCCCCAGCATTTT. As protein: CASSLYSGTGDQPQHF.

The V and J genes are TRBV19 and TRBJ2-3; D gene uncertain. The V and J ends lost 7 bases and 0 bases respectively, with 14 bases between them. Looked up from germline, CDR1 is LNHDA and CDR2 is SQIVND (reference sequence). The CDR3 loop spans 15 amino acids. The CDR3, as DNA: TGTGCCAGTATGGAGACACTAACTAGCACAGATACGCAGTATTTT. It codes for CASMETLTSTDTQYF.

The V gene is TRBV20-1, the J gene TRBJ2-5; D is uncertain. Trimming removed 2 bases at V and 5 bases at J, with 6 bases between. The CDR3 covers 11 residues. Germline CDR1 reads DFQATT; CDR2 reads SNEGSKA (reference sequence). This chain's CDR3 is CSARPGETQYF. Here the CDR3 DNA reads TGCAGTGCTAGACCAGGCGAGACCCAGTACTTC.

This clonotype was recorded a few times. The chain has TRBV20-1 and TRBJ2-1, with TRBD2 identical over 8 bases. CDR1 is DFQATT, CDR2 SNEGSKA, per germline (reference sequence). The CDR3 runs to 14 residues. J was trimmed by 5 bases and V by 0 bases; bases with no gene match: 3. CDR3 sequence (DNA): TGCAGTGCTAGAGAACTCGGGAGGGACAATGAGCAGTTCTTC. Protein product: CSARELGRDNEQFF.

The rearrangement uses TRBV3-1 and TRBJ2-3; TRBD2 might be the D (6 bases). Germline CDR1 reads LGHDT; CDR2 reads YNNKEL (reference sequence). The ends were cut back, 3 bases at V and 2 bases at J, with 18 bases in the middle. The CDR3 is 17 residues long. CDR3 coding DNA: TGTGCCAGCAGCCAGGACGCGGAGCGGGTACTCACAGATACGCAGTATTTT. Protein product: CASSQDAERVLTDTQYF.

This clonotype was seen at least ten times. The genes are TRBV20-1 and TRBJ1-5; D gene ambiguous. V lost 0 bases and J 0 bases, leaving 0 bases between the germline ends. CDR1 is DFQATT, CDR2 SNEGSKA, per germline (reference sequence). The CDR3 runs to 12 residues. The CDR3: CSARDSNQPQHF. The CDR3, as DNA: TGCAGTGCTAGAGATAGCAATCAGCCCCAGCATTTT.

The chain joins TRBV20-1 to TRBJ2-1; 12 positions agree with TRBD2. Trimming took 3 bases from V and 0 from J; bases not matched to a gene: 3. The CDR3 has 16 amino acids. The V gene's germline CDR1 is DFQATT and CDR2 SNEGSKA (reference sequence). The CDR3 reads CSARETSGSSYNEQFF. The CDR3 DNA follows: TGCAGTGCTAGGGAGACTAGCGGGAGCTCCTACAATGAGCAGTTCTTC.

This clonotype came up a few times. V is TRBV29-1 and J is TRBJ2-5, with D possibly TRBD1 on 6 matching bases. V was trimmed by 3 bases and J by 4 bases, leaving 24 bases between them. This CDR3 comprises 17 residues. The germline gives CDR1 SQVTM, CDR2 ANQGSEA. The CDR3 sequence is CSVDVPPSGDGRETQYF. The CDR3 DNA reads TGCAGCGTTGACGTGCCCCCATCAGGGGATGGACGAGAGACCCAGTACTTC.

The rearrangement joins TRBV9 to TRBJ2-7, with TRBD2 identical over 10 bases. This CDR3 spans 16 amino acids. The junction had 12 bases not matched to a gene; V was cut back by 3 bases and J by 6 bases. The germline gives CDR1 SGDLS, CDR2 YYNGEE. In DNA, the CDR3 is TGTGCCAGCAGCGCCATGGGTAGCGGGGGGCTATCCGAGCAGTACTTC. Its translation: CASSAMGSGGLSEQYF.

This sequence joins TRBV10-3 and TRBJ1-2; maybe TRBD1 (5 bases). The length of the CDR3 is 17 residues. From germline, CDR1 is ENHRY and CDR2 SYGVKD. Between the trimmed V and J ends, which lost 2 bases and 2 bases, there was a span of 18 bases. CDR3 sequence (DNA): TGTGCCATCAGTGAGACGGCGGCTGTCGGGGGGAACTATGGCTACACCTTC. This translates into CAISETAAVGGNYGYTF.

DNA for the CDR3: TGTGCCACCAGCAGACTAAAGGGACTAGCTAATCAGCAGTTCTTC. It is translated as CATSRLKGLANQQFF. V usage is TRBV15 and J usage is TRBJ2-1; 9 bases are shared with TRBD2. V trimming: 2 bases; J trimming: 11 bases; junction bases outside the gene matches: 10. Germline V gene sequence: CDR1 LNHNV, CDR2 YYDKDF (reference sequence). CDR3 size: 15 residues.

This clonotype was counted a few times. V and J are TRBV7-3 and TRBJ2-2; TRBD1 aligns across 10 bases. The germline gives CDR1 SGHTA, CDR2 FQGTGA. The CDR3 contains 18 residues. V shed 4 bases and J 5 bases; nucleotides not matched to a gene: 13. The DNA of the CDR3 is TGTGCCAGCAGCTCGCACCCGCTGGACAGGGGGAAGACCGGGGAGCTGTTTTTT. Translation gives CASSSHPLDRGKTGELFF.

This clonotype was detected only a few times. This sequence joins TRBV24-1 and TRBJ1-5, with D perhaps matching TRBD1 (6 bases). V was shortened by 4 bases and J by 6 bases, with 15 bases between the two germline ends. This CDR3 has 15 residues. Germline V gives CDR1 KGHDR, CDR2 SFDVKD. The CDR3 reads CATSDEGGGSQPQHF. CDR3 DNA: TGTGCCACCAGTGACGAGGGTGGGGGCAGTCAGCCCCAGCATTTT.

J is TRBJ1-2 and V is TRBV6-5; D call uncertain. The germline CDR1 and CDR2 sequences are MNHEY and SVGAGI. Trimming took off 5 bases at V and 4 bases at J, with 14 bases between the two ends. The CDR3 spans 14 residues. The chain's CDR3 is CASSGKQKSYGYTF. CDR3 nucleotide sequence: TGTGCCAGCAGTGGCAAACAGAAGTCCTATGGCTACACCTTC.

The CDR3 sequence: CASSLGRGGEKLFF. In DNA form, the CDR3 reads TGTGCCAGCAGCTTAGGCAGGGGAGGTGAAAAACTGTTTTTT. This rearrangement joins TRBV11-2 to TRBJ1-4; D possibly corresponds to TRBD1 (6 bases). This CDR3 has 14 residues. Deletions cut 1 base from V and 7 bases from J, with 10 bases between. Per germline, CDR1 SGHAT and CDR2 FQNNGV.

The rearrangement links TRBV7-8 to TRBJ2-3, with D tentatively TRBD2 (5 bases). The germline V gene encodes CDR1 SGHVS and CDR2 FQNEAQ. The CDR3 totals 14 residues. The V end was cut by 5 bases, the J end by 6 bases, with 15 bases between. The CDR3 here is CASSPAEEWDTQYF. CDR3 coding DNA: TGTGCCAGCAGCCCAGCGGAGGAGTGGGATACGCAGTATTTT. Based on the CDR3 plus reference TRBV7-8 and TRBJ2-3, the full variable domain is GAGVSQSPRYKVAKRGQDVALRCDPISGHVSLFWYQQALGQGPEFLTYFQNEAQLDKSGLPSDRFFAERPEGSVSTLKIQRTQQEDSAVYLCASSPAEEWDTQYFGPGTRLTVL.

V usage is TRBV21-1 and J usage is TRBJ1-1. TRBV21-1 is designated a pseudogene. The CDR3 contains 15 residues. CDR3 region: CASSKRDPWGTEAFF. The CDR3 DNA follows: TGTGCCAGCAGCAAGAGGGACCCGTGGGGGACTGAAGCTTTCTTT.

This clonotype was seen a handful of times. This chain connects TRBV18 to TRBJ1-5, with TRBD1 identical over 9 bases. With V trimmed by 2 bases and J by 5 bases, 16 bases remained unmatched. Germline CDR1 KGHSH, CDR2 LQKENI. This CDR3 is built from 19 residues. CDR3 DNA sequence: TGTGCCAGCTCACCAGGCGGGACAGGGTCCCCGACCCGCCATCAGCCCCAGCATTTT. Encoded protein: CASSPGGTGSPTRHQPQHF.

V gene TRBV30 combines with J gene TRBJ2-1; D gene unclear. Germline V gives CDR1 GTSNPN, CDR2 SVGIG (reference sequence). The length of the CDR3 is 14 residues. The ends were cut back, 3 bases at V and 5 bases at J, with 14 bases in the middle. CDR3 nucleotide sequence: TGTGCCTGGAGAGGTCTATGGCCCAACAATGAGCAGTTCTTC. The encoded protein is CAWRGLWPNNEQFF.

The chain uses TRBV12-3 or TRBV12-4 and TRBJ2-1; the D is unclear. V dropped 7 bases and J dropped 8 bases, with 12 bases sitting between them. The CDR3 has 12 amino acids. DNA of the CDR3: TGTGCCAGCAAAAAGCTTAGGGATGAGCAGTTCTTC. It translates to CASKKLRDEQFF.

This clonotype was observed a handful of times. CDR3: CSAWAGQHNYGYTF. The DNA for the CDR3 is TGCAGTGCCTGGGCCGGACAGCATAACTATGGCTACACCTTC. The rearrangement joins TRBV20-1 to TRBJ1-2; possible D gene TRBD1, 6 bases. Germline CDR1 DFQATT, CDR2 SNEGSKA (reference sequence). There are 14 residues in the CDR3. Between the trimmed V and J ends, which lost 6 bases and 1 base, there was a span of 15 bases.

The sample holds one count of this clonotype. CDR3 in amino acids: CASSVEPEGFFGEQYF. Here the CDR3 DNA reads TGTGCCAGCAGCGTAGAGCCAGAAGGGTTCTTCGGAGAGCAGTACTTC. The chain couples TRBV9 to TRBJ2-7; D remains ambiguous. Between the trimmed V and J ends, which lost 0 bases and 7 bases, there was a span of 20 bases. The germline V gene encodes CDR1 SGDLS and CDR2 YYNGEE. The CDR3 consists of 16 residues.

The chain employs TRBV29-1 and TRBJ1-5; unclear D gene. The CDR3 loop spans 13 amino acids. V was trimmed by 4 bases and J by 5 bases, leaving 12 bases between them. Germline V CDR1 and CDR2: SQVTM, ANQGSEA. As DNA, the CDR3 is TGCAGCGTTGCGAGTTGGTTCGATCAGCCCCAGCATTTT. Translation gives CSVASWFDQPQHF.

The rearrangement uses TRBV12-3 or TRBV12-4 and TRBJ2-3; possible D gene TRBD2, 7 bases. The CDR3 has 15 amino acids. Trimming cost V 5 bases and J 4 bases, with 16 bases left between them. CDR3 in DNA: TGTGCCAGCAGTCTTTCCGGCGGGGGCCCAGATACGCAGTATTTT. This codes for CASSLSGGGPDTQYF.

This clonotype was picked up a small number of times. J is TRBJ1-2 and V is TRBV6-5; D not resolved. The V gene's germline CDR1 is MNHEY and CDR2 SVGAGI. CDR3 length equals 14 residues. The ends were cut back, 6 bases at V and 2 bases at J, with 13 bases in the middle. The CDR3 loop is CASRAAGSNYGYTF. CDR3 in DNA: TGTGCCAGCAGAGCCGCCGGCAGCAACTATGGCTACACCTTC.

This clonotype was picked up a small number of times. Here the CDR3 DNA reads TGCGCCAGCAGCCCGCGTCATCGAAAGGGGACCCAGTACTTC. Amino acids: CASSPRHRKGTQYF. The V gene is TRBV5-1, the J gene TRBJ2-5; D is undetermined. Looked up from germline, CDR1 is SGHRS and CDR2 is YFSETQ. The CDR3 sequence is 14 residues long. Trimming pared 4 bases from V and 7 bases from J, leaving 17 bases between.

This clonotype has just a few counts. The junction differs from germline at one of its ends, possibly a read error. V and J are TRBV13 and TRBJ1-1; TRBD1 aligns across 7 bases. CDR3 size: 13 residues. Germline CDR1 and CDR2: PRHDT and FYEKMQ (reference sequence). The CDR3 DNA is TGTGCCAGCAGCCTAGGGGGCCACACTGAAGCTTTCTTT. This sequence encodes CASSLGGHTEAFF.

The chain couples TRBV12-3 or TRBV12-4 to TRBJ2-7, with D possibly matching TRBD1 (5 bases). V was cut by 7 bases and J by 4 bases, with 11 bases left in between. The CDR3 loop spans 12 amino acids. The CDR3 sequence is CASTKTEYEQYF. CDR3 in DNA: TGTGCCAGCACCAAGACAGAATACGAGCAGTACTTC.

The rearrangement links TRBV28 to TRBJ1-2; no reliable D call. Germline values: CDR1 MDHEN, CDR2 SYDVKM. The CDR3 has 16 amino acids. V gave up 4 bases and J gave up 0 bases, with 15 bases separating them. CDR3 in DNA: TGTGCCAGCAGTTCCACTGGACGGCCGGCTAACTATGGCTACACCTTC. This gives the protein CASSSTGRPANYGYTF.